A selection of T cell receptor beta chains follows, all from one sample in a study of vaccination and CD4 T cells after COVID-19. Antigens of these TCRs are unknown. In TCRdb, the PCR reads were re-called with MiXCR into one record per CDR3 protein. Among around 19,000 distinct CDR3 sequences listed, 45% to 60% were seen once. Sequencing input: CD4+ T cells from blood, cultured in vitro. These receptors all come from a human donor who had recovered from COVID-19. The conserved cysteine and the conserved F or W are not part of the CDR3 here.

J gene	V gene	CDR3 protein
TRBJ2-1	TRBV7-9	ASSSRRVGLAGAGQF
TRBJ2-5	TRBV19	ASSRSGEETQY
TRBJ2-5	TRBV18	ASSPYAGLAGGTQY
TRBJ1-2	TRBV6-2/TRBV6-3	ASSYGTGYNYGYT
TRBJ2-1	TRBV7-9	ASSQGLAGANEQF
TRBJ2-5	TRBV20-1	SATRLIQETQY
TRBJ2-2	TRBV28	AGGSGQNTGELF
TRBJ2-1	TRBV30	AWSQSSNEQF
TRBJ1-3	TRBV30	AWGGSGNTIY
TRBJ1-5	TRBV2	ASSDTGGRNQPQH
TRBJ1-3	TRBV20-1	SASWGGAGNTIY
TRBJ1-1	TRBV6-1	ASSETAGGTAF
TRBJ2-7	TRBV5-1	ASSRRTGGHEQY
TRBJ2-3	TRBV10-1	ASSGEGRSEGTQY
TRBJ1-2	TRBV19	ASSQGQMGGYT
TRBJ1-2	TRBV6-1	ASSEYGTVVYGYT